These T cell receptor beta chains were read from a single sample in a study of radiation and T cells in renal cell carcinoma. Sequenced by immunoSEQ multiplex PCR; TCRdb stores in-frame clones only, minus some. The sample contains around 140,000 clones, 88% of which appear only once. Here the sequenced sample was blood, taken from a patient whose treatment included radiotherapy and nephrectomy. All receptors derive from a woman aged 70-85 years with renal cell carcinoma. Each CDR3 is given with its conserved first and last residue. Each record gives: J gene, CDR3 length, clone size, D gene, V gene, CDR3 DNA, CDR3 protein. A D gene is named only where the DNA matches it firmly. Clone size is not always given. Where it is, it says once, few, many or a class for expanded clones.

TRBJ1-2	15	.	.	TRBV5-4	TGTGCCAGCAGCGATCACAGTAAAGCTAACTATGGCTACACCTTC	CASSDHSKANYGYTF
TRBJ2-1	14	.	TRBD2	TRBV28	TGTGCCAGCGCTAGCGGGGGGCAGTACAATGAGCAGTTCTTC	CASASGGQYNEQFF
TRBJ2-7	14	.	TRBD1	TRBV7-2	TGTGCCAGCACCCAGGGGGCAGGGACGGCAGTGCAGTACTTC	CASTQGAGTAVQYF
TRBJ2-7	15	.	.	TRBV21-1	TGTGCCAGCAGCGCGTTCTTCAGGATCACCTACGAGCAGTACTTC	CASSAFFRITYEQYF
TRBJ2-3	16	once	TRBD2	TRBV15	TGTGCCACCAGCAGAGGGGTAGCGGGGATAAAAGATACGCAGTATTTT	CATSRGVAGIKDTQYF
TRBJ1-5	16	.	.	TRBV28	TGTGCCACCACCTCCGGGCGGGCTGGTAGCAATCAGCCCCAGCATTTT	CATTSGRAGSNQPQHF
TRBJ1-2	14	.	.	TRBV21-1	TGTGCCAGCAGCTCCCCCGCAGGTATAGATGGCTACACCTTC	CASSSPAGIDGYTF
TRBJ2-7	14	.	.	TRBV7-6	TGTGCCAGCAGCTTGGGCGGGGTCTCAGGGGAGCAGTACTTC	CASSLGGVSGEQYF
TRBJ1-4	14	.	TRBD1	TRBV7-7	TGTGCTAGCAGCCCCGGGACAGGGGCCGAAAAACTGTTTTTT	CASSPGTGAEKLFF
TRBJ2-7	16	.	TRBD1	TRBV5-1	TGCGCCAGCAGCTTGGCAGGGACAGGGAGTAACTACGAGCAGTACTTC	CASSLAGTGSNYEQYF
TRBJ1-5	14	.	.	TRBV7-9	TGTGCCAGCAGCTTAGCAGGGAGCAATCAGCCCCAGCATTTT	CASSLAGSNQPQHF
TRBJ1-2	16	.	.	TRBV7-8	TGTGCCAGCAGCTTAGAGAGGACAGCCATCCCTAGGGGCTACACCTTC	CASSLERTAIPRGYTF
TRBJ2-5	13	.	.	TRBV6-6	TGTGCCAGCAGTTATAAAATGTGGGAGACCCAGTACTTC	CASSYKMWETQYF
TRBJ1-1	13	.	TRBD1	TRBV5-1	TGCGCCAGCGGACAGGGGGCGGACACTGAAGCTTTCTTT	CASGQGADTEAFF
TRBJ1-5	13	.	.	TRBV29-1	TGCAGCGTTGAAGACAGGGGCAATCAGCCCCAGCATTTT	CSVEDRGNQPQHF
TRBJ2-5	12	.	TRBD1	TRBV29-1	TGCAGGAACAGGGGGGCCGTAGAGACCCAGTACTTC	CRNRGAVETQYF
TRBJ2-2	15	.	TRBD1	TRBV19	TGTGCCAGTAGTCCAGGGGGTGGGAACACCGGGGAGCTGTTTTTT	CASSPGGGNTGELFF
TRBJ2-1	14	.	TRBD2	TRBV9	TGTGCCAGCAGCGTAGGCTGGACTAGCGATTCGAAGGTCTTC	CASSVGWTSDSKVF
TRBJ1-4	16	.	.	TRBV11-1	TGTGCCAGCAGCTCCGACGCCGGAGGTATTGGTGAAAAACTGTTTTTT	CASSSDAGGIGEKLFF
TRBJ1-1	14	.	.	TRBV6-1	TGTGCCAGCAGCGGACAGAAGCGCCACACTGAAGCTTTCTTT	CASSGQKRHTEAFF
TRBJ2-7	15	.	TRBD1	TRBV5-4	TGTGCCAGCAGCTCCCGGGACAGGGTTCTATACGAGCAGTACTTC	CASSSRDRVLYEQYF
TRBJ2-3	14	.	TRBD2	TRBV11-3	TGTGCCAGCAGACAATGGCGGGGGACAGATACGCAGTATTTT	CASRQWRGTDTQYF